The 21 T cell receptor beta chains below come from one sample, sequenced in a study of shared clonotypes between healthy human individuals. Clones were sequenced by immunoSEQ multiplex PCR, and TCRdb holds only the in-frame ones, with some missing. The sample has around 2.5 million clones; 93% are singletons. The sequencing input was naive CD4+ T cells from PBMCs. Subset specified: CD45RA+ positively selected. The receptors stem from a man younger than 35 in good health. Some clones in this sample may be carry-over from other donors' samples.

The rearrangement uses TRBV9 and TRBJ2-3; D is perhaps TRBD2 (6 bases). This CDR3 region has 14 residues. The V gene lost 3 bases and the J gene lost 3 bases, with 11 bases spanning the gap. Looked up from germline, CDR1 is SGDLS and CDR2 is YYNGEE. The CDR3, as DNA: TGTGCCAGCAGCGCCATTGGGGGGACAGATACGCAGTATTTT. Translation gives CASSAIGGTDTQYF.

The rearrangement uses TRBV5-6 and TRBJ2-1, with 11 positions matching TRBD1. The junction had 5 bases not matched to a gene; V was cut back by 0 bases and J by 9 bases. CDR3 length equals 15 residues. The germline V gene encodes CDR1 SGHDT and CDR2 YYEEEE. CDR3 residues: CASSLAGQGAGEQFF. The CDR3 DNA sequence: TGTGCCAGCAGCTTGGCCGGACAGGGGGCGGGTGAGCAGTTCTTC.

This sequence joins TRBV28 and TRBJ2-7; D call uncertain. The V gene's germline CDR1 is MDHEN and CDR2 SYDVKM. The CDR3 contains 14 residues. Trimming pared 2 bases from V and 2 bases from J, leaving 10 bases between. CDR3 in amino acids: CASSLLDGTYEQYF. CDR3 DNA sequence: TGTGCCAGCAGTTTACTAGACGGAACCTACGAGCAGTACTTC.

The CDR3 DNA reads TGTGCCAGCAGGGTAGGCGGCGGAAACATTCAGTACTTC. The encoded protein is CASRVGGGNIQYF. The gene calls are TRBV13 and TRBJ2-4; D not resolved. Trimming cost V 6 bases and J 6 bases, with 12 bases left between them. Germline V gene data show CDR1 as PRHDT and CDR2 as FYEKMQ (reference sequence). The length of the CDR3 is 13 residues. The complete variable domain, with remaining parts taken from reference TRBV13 and TRBJ2-4, reads AAGVIQSPRHLIKEKRETATLKCYPIPRHDTVYWYQQGPGQDPQFLISFYEKMQSDKGSIPDRFSAQQFSDYHSELNMSSLELGDSALYFCASRVGGGNIQYFGAGTRLSVL.

The V and J genes are TRBV12-5 and TRBJ2-7, with 7 bases aligning to TRBD1. Germline V CDR1 and CDR2: LGHNT, FRNRAP. The CDR3 consists of 15 residues. Trimming at V came to 2 bases and at J to 2 bases, leaving 6 bases not matched to a gene. The CDR3 reads CASGLSGQHPYEQYF. CDR3 DNA: TGTGCTAGTGGTTTGTCGGGACAGCACCCCTACGAGCAGTACTTC. The variable domain in full, completed from reference TRBV12-5 and TRBJ2-7, reads DARVTQTPRHKVTEMGQEVTMRCQPILGHNTVFWYRQTMMQGLELLAYFRNRAPLDDSGMPKDRFSAEMPDATLATLKIQPSEPRDSAVYFCASGLSGQHPYEQYFGPGTRLTVT.

The chain joins TRBV6-1 to TRBJ1-2, with D maybe TRBD1 (5 bases). This CDR3 comprises 15 residues. Germline lookup yields CDR1 MNHNS and CDR2 SASEGT. Trimming cost V 4 bases and J 5 bases, with 17 bases left between them. This CDR3 reads CASSAQSGQSYGYTF. The CDR3 nucleotides read TGTGCCAGCAGTGCGCAGTCCGGACAAAGTTATGGCTACACCTTC.

The chain links TRBV11-2 to TRBJ1-3; D may be TRBD1 (6 bases). Trimming shortened V by 5 bases and J by 7 bases, and 18 bases separated the two germline ends. Looked up from germline, CDR1 is SGHAT and CDR2 is FQNNGV. This CDR3 has 15 residues. CDR3 DNA sequence: TGTGCCAGCAGCGGTCGATCGAGGGGGGCCAACACCATATATTTT. As protein: CASSGRSRGANTIYF.

The gene calls are TRBV6-1 and TRBJ1-1, with 9 bases aligning to TRBD1. The length of the CDR3 is 12 residues. From germline, CDR1 is MNHNS and CDR2 SASEGT. The ends lost 10 bases at V and 5 bases at J; junction bases unmatched: 5. The CDR3 region has the DNA TGTGCCACACGACAGGGGGGGACTGAAGCTTTCTTT. This codes for CATRQGGTEAFF.

The chain is built from TRBV11-2 and TRBJ2-4; 15 nucleotides agree with TRBD2. The CDR3 length is 19 residues. Unmatched junction bases numbered 8, after V lost 3 bases and J lost 2 bases. Germline CDR1 is SGHAT and CDR2 is FQNNGV. CDR3 in amino acids: CASSFTPGLAGGSKNIQYF. The CDR3 DNA sequence: TGTGCCAGCAGCTTTACCCCGGGACTAGCGGGAGGCTCCAAAAACATTCAGTACTTC.

CDR3 DNA: TGTGCCAGCAGCTTAGTATCGGCGCGAGGCGGGAGGGAGTACGAGCAGTACTTC. Translated, it gives CASSLVSARGGREYEQYF. The chain has TRBV7-2 and TRBJ2-7, with 9 bases matching TRBD2. Trimming at V came to 1 base and at J to 4 bases, leaving 14 bases not matched to a gene. This CDR3 region has 18 residues. Germline-derived CDR1 and CDR2 are SGHTA and FQGNSA.

V gene TRBV5-1 combines with J gene TRBJ2-2; 7 bases match TRBD2. Germline V gene lookup returns CDR1 SGHRS and CDR2 YFSETQ. The CDR3 length is 16 residues. The ends lost 4 bases at V and 0 bases at J; junction bases unmatched: 6. CDR3: CASSEIAGSNTGELFF. The CDR3 nucleotides are TGCGCCAGCAGCGAAATAGCGGGTTCGAACACCGGGGAGCTGTTTTTT.

J is TRBJ2-3 and V is TRBV9, with D unresolved. Between the trimmed V and J ends, which lost 5 bases and 2 bases, there was a span of 9 bases. The germline gives CDR1 SGDLS, CDR2 YYNGEE. The CDR3 has 13 residues. Here the CDR3 reads CASSRTYTDTQYF. The CDR3 bases are TGTGCCAGCAGTCGGACCTACACAGATACGCAGTATTTT.

The chain employs TRBV19 and TRBJ1-5; D not certain. The CDR3 covers 16 residues. V lost 5 bases and J 1 base, leaving 15 bases between the germline ends. The germline V gene encodes CDR1 LNHDA and CDR2 SQIVND (reference sequence). CDR3 DNA: TGTGCCAGTAGTGCTTCACGGGGTGGAAGCAATCAGCCCCAGCATTTT. Translation: CASSASRGGSNQPQHF.

The V and J genes are TRBV28 and TRBJ2-2, with 14 nucleotides matching TRBD2. Looked up from germline, CDR1 is MDHEN and CDR2 is SYDVKM. The CDR3 has 19 residues. V shed 2 bases, J shed 4 bases, and the junction held 9 bases outside the gene matches. CDR3: CASSLRGTSGSKFTGELFF. The CDR3 DNA sequence: TGTGCCAGCAGTTTAAGGGGGACTAGCGGGAGTAAATTCACCGGGGAGCTGTTTTTT.

The chain couples TRBV11-3 to TRBJ2-2, with D maybe TRBD2 (6 bases). CDR1 and CDR2 from the germline V gene are SGHNT and YENEEA. The length of the CDR3 is 15 residues. The V end was cut by 5 bases, the J end by 2 bases, with 12 bases between. CDR3 amino acids: CASSLGTPNTGELFF. In nucleotides, the CDR3 is TGTGCCAGCAGCCTCGGGACTCCCAACACCGGGGAGCTGTTTTTT. Variable domain in full (rest from reference TRBV11-3 and TRBJ2-2): EAGVVQSPRYKIIEKKQPVAFWCNPISGHNTLYWYLQNLGQGPELLIRYENEEAVDDSQLPKDRFSAERLKGVDSTLKIQPAELGDSAVYLCASSLGTPNTGELFFGEGSRLTVL.

V and J are TRBV5-1 and TRBJ2-2; D perhaps matches TRBD1 (6 bases). CDR3 length: 16 residues. The germline V gene has CDR1 SGHRS and CDR2 YFSETQ. Between the trimmed V and J ends, which lost 6 bases and 0 bases, there was a span of 15 bases. DNA of the CDR3: TGCGCCAGCATTACAGGGTTGGGGACGAACACCGGGGAGCTGTTTTTT. Translating it yields CASITGLGTNTGELFF.

The chain combines TRBV27 with TRBJ1-4; TRBD1 might be the D (5 bases). Per germline, CDR1 MNHEY and CDR2 SMNVEV (reference sequence). The CDR3 runs to 16 residues. The V end was cut by 3 bases, the J end by 4 bases, with 15 bases between. The CDR3 DNA is TGTGCCAGCAGTTTGGGACCTACAGGAATTAATGAAAAACTGTTTTTT. This translates into CASSLGPTGINEKLFF. The complete variable domain, with remaining parts taken from reference TRBV27 and TRBJ1-4, reads EAQVTQNPRYLITVTGKKLTVTCSQNMNHEYMSWYRQDPGLGLRQIYYSMNVEVTDKGDVPEGYKVSRKEKRNFPLILESPSPNQTSLYFCASSLGPTGINEKLFFGSGTQLSVL.

The table lists this clone with a count of one. The chain is built from TRBV28 and TRBJ2-7; 9 nucleotides agree with TRBD1. This CDR3 comprises 15 residues. Trimming at V came to 6 bases and at J to 5 bases, leaving 11 bases not matched to a gene. Germline assignment: CDR1 MDHEN and CDR2 SYDVKM. The CDR3 nucleotides are TGTGCCAGCAGCCCCGTGGGACAGGGAATCCACGAGCAGTACTTC. Protein product: CASSPVGQGIHEQYF.

This chain joins TRBV5-8 and TRBJ1-5, with TRBD1 identical over 9 bases. Germline lookup yields CDR1 SGHTS and CDR2 YDEGEE. V was pared by 5 bases and J by 6 bases, with 9 bases of the junction left unmatched. CDR3 length: 15 residues. CDR3 nucleotide sequence: TGTGCCAGCAGTCGCACAGGGGGCAGGCTTCAGCCCCAGCATTTT. Its protein is CASSRTGGRLQPQHF. The full variable domain, with the rest looked up from reference TRBV5-8 and TRBJ1-5, is EAGVTQSPTHLIKTRGQQATLRCSPISGHTSVYWYQQALGLGLQFLLWYDEGEERNRGNFPPRFSGRQFPNYSSELNVNALELEDSALYLCASSRTGGRLQPQHFGDGTRLSIL.

The chain has TRBV6-4 and TRBJ1-2, with D possibly being TRBD1 (5 bases). V lost 0 bases, J lost 2 bases, and 19 bases lay in between. Per the germline V gene, CDR1 is MRHNA and CDR2 is SNTAGT. This CDR3 has 18 residues. CDR3 sequence (DNA): TGTGCCAGCAGTGACTCGATTGCCCTTTCAGGGAACAACTATGGCTACACCTTC. It is translated as CASSDSIALSGNNYGYTF.

The chain combines TRBV11-3 with TRBJ2-1, with D possibly called TRBD1 or TRBD2 (5 bases each). CDR3 size: 16 residues. V lost 4 bases, J lost 2 bases, and 15 bases lay in between. Per germline, CDR1 SGHNT and CDR2 YENEEA. The CDR3 coding sequence is TGTGCCAGCAGCTCTTCCCGGGACCCAGCCTACAATGAGCAGTTCTTC. The encoded protein is CASSSSRDPAYNEQFF.